Listed here are 23 T cell receptor beta chains from one sample, sequenced in a study of T cell changes during pregnancy in multiple sclerosis. Data came from immunoSEQ multiplex PCR; TCRdb stores just in-frame clones and leaves some out. Altogether roughly 41,000 clones are present, 90% to 95% being singletons, with the ten largest covering about 7%. The sample was CD8+ T cells from peripheral blood mononuclear cells, taken in the third trimester of pregnancy. The receptors stem from a female donor with multiple sclerosis, enrolled in a pregnancy study.

The V gene is TRBV10-3, the J gene TRBJ2-3, with 14 positions matching TRBD2. CDR1 and CDR2 from the germline V gene are ENHRY and SYGVKD. The CDR3 extends over 18 amino acids. V lost 6 bases, J lost 4 bases, and 12 bases stayed unmatched. The DNA for the CDR3 is TGTGCCATCAGAAAAGAGACTAGCGGGGGGGACCTCCCAGATACGCAGTATTTT. Translating gives CAIRKETSGGDLPDTQYF.

This clone occurred once. V usage is TRBV5-4 and J usage is TRBJ1-2; no definite D call. The CDR3 contains 12 residues. The V and J ends lost 6 bases and 8 bases respectively, with 14 bases between them. From germline, CDR1 is SGHNT and CDR2 YYREEE (reference sequence). CDR3 protein: CASTEGAQGYTF. CDR3 in DNA: TGTGCCAGCACCGAGGGTGCCCAGGGCTACACCTTC.

The gene calls are TRBV5-6 and TRBJ1-3, with TRBD1 matching over 8 bases. The CDR3 loop spans 15 amino acids. Unmatched junction bases numbered 9, after V lost 4 bases and J lost 6 bases. Germline V gene sequence: CDR1 SGHDT, CDR2 YYEEEE. CDR3: CASSPFGQGENTIYF. The CDR3 DNA reads as TGTGCCAGCAGCCCCTTCGGACAGGGTGAAAACACCATATATTTT.

The chain carries TRBV4-1 and TRBJ2-1; TRBD1 aligns across 8 bases. The CDR3 is 15 residues long. J gave up 7 bases and V 7 bases, and 12 bases lay outside the gene matches. Germline CDR1 reads MGHRA; CDR2 reads YSYEKL. The CDR3 spells CASNYLGQALNEQFF. CDR3 nucleotides: TGCGCCAGCAACTACTTGGGACAGGCACTTAATGAGCAGTTCTTC.

The V gene is TRBV9, the J gene TRBJ2-3, with D unresolved. The germline V and J ends were trimmed by 3 bases and 4 bases, with 9 bases remaining between them. Germline loops: CDR1 SGDLS, CDR2 YYNGEE. This CDR3 contains 13 residues. CDR3: CASSEPMADTQYF. The CDR3 bases are TGTGCCAGCAGCGAGCCCATGGCAGATACGCAGTATTTT.

V is TRBV7-9 and J is TRBJ2-1; 8 nucleotides agree with TRBD1. There are 15 residues in the CDR3. V was clipped by 5 bases and J by 8 bases; unmatched bases: 11. Germline assignment: CDR1 SEHNR and CDR2 FQNEAQ (reference sequence). CDR3 in DNA: TGTGCCAGCAGCCTGTCCGGACAGGGAGGCGATGAGCAGTTCTTC. This encodes CASSLSGQGGDEQFF.

The chain employs TRBV2 and TRBJ1-1; D remains ambiguous. Germline V CDR1 and CDR2: SNHLY, FYNNEI. CDR3 length: 11 residues. V was trimmed by 1 base and J by 7 bases, leaving 4 bases between them. The CDR3 DNA follows: TGTGCCAGCAGTGAAGGGAGTGAAGCTTTCTTT. Its protein is CASSEGSEAFF.

CDR3 coding DNA: TGCGCCAGCAGCTTGTCTGGGGGCTTCTACAATGAGCAGTTCTTC. Protein: CASSLSGGFYNEQFF. J is TRBJ2-1 and V is TRBV5-1; D may be TRBD1 (6 bases). Trimming shortened V by 1 base and J by 3 bases, and 11 bases separated the two germline ends. This CDR3 comprises 15 residues. Germline-derived CDR1 and CDR2 are SGHRS and YFSETQ.

The gene calls are TRBV27 and TRBJ1-5, with D possibly matching TRBD1 (5 bases). Trimming removed 2 bases from V and 7 bases from J, with 12 bases in between. Germline CDR1 reads MNHEY; CDR2 reads SMNVEV (reference sequence). This CDR3 contains 14 residues. CDR3 sequence: CASSLAGYLQPQHF. Here the CDR3 DNA reads TGTGCCAGCAGTTTAGCAGGGTATCTCCAGCCCCAGCATTTT.

CDR3 loop: CASHPYPGTLKNIQYF. The CDR3 DNA reads TGTGCCAGCCACCCCTACCCCGGGACTTTGAAAAACATTCAGTACTTC. The gene calls are TRBV27 and TRBJ2-4; TRBD2 might be the D (6 bases). The CDR3 is 16 residues long. Germline CDR1 is MNHEY and CDR2 is SMNVEV (reference sequence). V dropped 8 bases and J dropped 4 bases, with 21 bases sitting between them.

The rearrangement links TRBV7-9 to TRBJ1-4; D not resolved. CDR1 is SEHNR, CDR2 FQNEAQ, per germline (reference sequence). CDR3 length: 13 amino acids. The V end was cut by 7 bases, the J end by 6 bases, with 12 bases between. CDR3 residues: CASTGSLYEKLFF. The CDR3 coding sequence is TGTGCCAGCACGGGGAGCCTCTATGAAAAACTGTTTTTT.

J is TRBJ2-2 and V is TRBV7-2, with TRBD2 as a possible D gene (5 bases). Germline values: CDR1 SGHTA, CDR2 FQGNSA. The V end was cut by 1 base, the J end by 4 bases, with 16 bases between. CDR3 size: 17 residues. CDR3 sequence reads: CASSLGQVGEVTGELFF. Written as DNA, the CDR3 is TGTGCCAGCAGCTTAGGTCAGGTGGGAGAGGTCACCGGGGAGCTGTTTTTT.

This clone has only one observation. The V call is TRBV5-6, the J call TRBJ2-7, with D unclear. The CDR3 consists of 13 residues. Trimming removed 6 bases at V and 0 bases at J, with 10 bases between. The germline CDR1 and CDR2 sequences are SGHDT and YYEEEE. CDR3 nucleotide sequence: TGTGCCAGCAATCAAGAGAGCTCCTACGAGCAGTACTTC. Translating gives CASNQESSYEQYF.

This sequence joins TRBV27 and TRBJ1-4, with D perhaps matching TRBD1 (5 bases). The ends were cut back, 3 bases at V and 2 bases at J, with 10 bases in the middle. Germline loops: CDR1 MNHEY, CDR2 SMNVEV (reference sequence). The CDR3 is 15 residues long. Here the CDR3 reads CASSFTRATNEKLFF. The CDR3 DNA reads TGTGCCAGCAGTTTTACCAGGGCTACTAATGAAAAACTGTTTTTT.

Here the CDR3 DNA reads TGTGCCAGCAGCTTCCCCGGGACAGGGGGGAACTACGAGCAGTACTTC. Translating gives CASSFPGTGGNYEQYF. The chain is built from TRBV11-2 and TRBJ2-7; 11 bases match TRBD1. With 3 bases clipped from V and 3 bases from J, the junction kept 7 bases outside the gene matches. Germline CDR1 is SGHAT and CDR2 is FQNNGV. This CDR3 has 16 residues.

The chain has TRBV13 and TRBJ1-2, with 9 bases identical to TRBD1. The CDR3 spans 14 residues. Germline-derived CDR1 and CDR2 are PRHDT and FYEKMQ (reference sequence). Trimming took 5 bases from V and 4 from J; bases not matched to a gene: 5. CDR3: CASSPGQGSYGYTF. For the CDR3, the DNA is TGTGCCAGCAGCCCGGGACAGGGTTCCTATGGCTACACCTTC.

J is TRBJ2-1 and V is TRBV7-8, with 9 bases fitting TRBD2. The CDR3 contains 16 residues. Trimming took 2 bases from V and 5 from J; bases not matched to a gene: 7. Germline lookup yields CDR1 SGHVS and CDR2 FQNEAQ. CDR3 sequence: CASSLMAGGPDNEQFF. The CDR3 nucleotides are TGTGCCAGCAGCTTAATGGCGGGAGGGCCTGACAATGAGCAGTTCTTC. Complete variable domain (other parts from reference TRBV7-8 and TRBJ2-1): GAGVSQSPRYKVAKRGQDVALRCDPISGHVSLFWYQQALGQGPEFLTYFQNEAQLDKSGLPSDRFFAERPEGSVSTLKIQRTQQEDSAVYLCASSLMAGGPDNEQFFGPGTRLTVL.

The V and J genes are TRBV19 and TRBJ1-1; a possible D gene is TRBD1 (5 bases). V was trimmed by 7 bases and J by 0 bases, leaving 9 bases between them. The germline V gene encodes CDR1 LNHDA and CDR2 SQIVND (reference sequence). The CDR3 spans 13 residues. The CDR3 spells CASKTALNTEAFF. The CDR3, as DNA: TGTGCCAGTAAGACAGCCCTGAACACTGAAGCTTTCTTT.

V gene TRBV10-3 combines with J gene TRBJ2-3, with D perhaps matching TRBD2 (5 bases). The germline V gene has CDR1 ENHRY and CDR2 SYGVKD. This CDR3 spans 15 amino acids. V lost 5 bases and J lost 4, with 16 bases in between. This chain's CDR3 is CAISPGTWGSDTQYF. DNA for the CDR3: TGTGCCATCAGTCCGGGAACATGGGGATCAGATACGCAGTATTTT.

This clone was detected once. This chain joins TRBV27 and TRBJ2-7; D gene uncertain. The germline CDR1 and CDR2 sequences are MNHEY and SMNVEV (reference sequence). Deletions cut 1 base from V and 0 bases from J, with 7 bases between. The CDR3 loop spans 14 amino acids. In DNA form, the CDR3 reads TGTGCCAGCAGTTTATATGGTAGCTCCTACGAGCAGTACTTC. This gives the protein CASSLYGSSYEQYF.

The rearrangement links TRBV11-2 to TRBJ2-3; D remains ambiguous. V was trimmed by 2 bases and J by 3 bases, leaving 9 bases between them. CDR1 is SGHAT, CDR2 FQNNGV, per germline. The CDR3 is 14 residues long. CDR3 bases: TGTGCCAGCAGCTTAATAAGTAGTACAGATACGCAGTATTTT. It is translated as CASSLISSTDTQYF.

This chain links TRBV5-1 with TRBJ2-1; unclear D gene. The CDR3 has 14 residues. V was cut by 2 bases and J by 0 bases, with 6 bases left in between. Germline V gives CDR1 SGHRS, CDR2 YFSETQ. The CDR3 is CASSLDFSYNEQFF. The CDR3 region has the DNA TGCGCCAGCAGCTTAGACTTCTCCTACAATGAGCAGTTCTTC.

CDR3 DNA sequence: TGCGCCAGCAGCCAAGGACAGATGAACACTGAAGCTTTCTTT. This sequence encodes CASSQGQMNTEAFF. This chain uses TRBV4-1 with TRBJ1-1; tentatively, D is TRBD1 (5 bases). Germline CDR1 reads MGHRA; CDR2 reads YSYEKL. The V and J ends lost 1 base and 0 bases respectively, with 6 bases between them. The CDR3 is 14 residues long.